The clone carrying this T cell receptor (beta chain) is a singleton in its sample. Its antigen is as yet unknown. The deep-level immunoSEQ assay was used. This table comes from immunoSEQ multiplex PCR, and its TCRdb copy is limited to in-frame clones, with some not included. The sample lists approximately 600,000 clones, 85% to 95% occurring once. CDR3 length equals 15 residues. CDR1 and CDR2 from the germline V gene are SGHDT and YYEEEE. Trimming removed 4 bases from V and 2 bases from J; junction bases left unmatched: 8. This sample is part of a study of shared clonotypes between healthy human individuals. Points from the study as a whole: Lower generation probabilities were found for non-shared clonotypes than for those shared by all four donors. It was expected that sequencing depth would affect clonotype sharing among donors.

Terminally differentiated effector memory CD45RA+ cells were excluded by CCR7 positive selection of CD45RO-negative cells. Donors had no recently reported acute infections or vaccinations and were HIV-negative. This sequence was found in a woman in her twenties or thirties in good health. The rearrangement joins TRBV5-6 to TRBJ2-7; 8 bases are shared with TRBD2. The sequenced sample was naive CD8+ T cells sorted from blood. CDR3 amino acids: CASSPRTSLAYEQYF. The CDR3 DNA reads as TGTGCCAGCAGCCCTAGGACTAGCCTCGCCTACGAGCAGTACTTC.